What follows are 22 T cell receptor beta chains derived from one specimen sequenced in a study of PD-1 blockade in classical Hodgkin lymphoma (dated by TCRdb to 2018 to 2021). The time point label, read with the paper, signifies: cycle 2 day 1 (C2D1) of nivolumab. Every trial patient had relapsed following autologous stem cell transplantation, and prior brentuximab vedotin exposure was what differed among cohorts A, B and C. Library preparation was by the immunoSEQ multiplex PCR assay. TCRdb obtained this table from immuneACCESS and retained in-frame rearrangements with V and J assigned. These tables miss some clones; where compared with another copy, unresolved V genes account for less than half of the shortfall, and the remainder is unexplained. The table for this sample lists 95,000 to 120,000 clones; 89% of them were counted only once. Together, the top ten hold just under 20% of the sample.

The source was peripheral blood mononuclear cells (PBMCs), collected before the second cycle of nivolumab. The source is a human donor with classical Hodgkin lymphoma.

The V and J genes are TRBV25-1 and TRBJ1-6; D is uncertain. The CDR3 is 15 residues long. V gave up 6 bases and J gave up 1 base, with 10 bases separating them. Germline CDR1 reads MGHDK; CDR2 reads SYGVNS. CDR3 sequence reads: CASSEVGSYNSPLHF. The CDR3 DNA reads TGTGCCAGCAGCGAAGTAGGGTCCTATAATTCACCCCTCCACTTT.

V and J are TRBV18 and TRBJ1-1; D gene unclear. This CDR3 is 14 amino acids long. CDR1 KGHSH and CDR2 LQKENI come from the germline V gene. V lost 1 base and J lost 1, with 7 bases in between. This CDR3 is CASSPLATNTEAFF. In DNA, the CDR3 is TGTGCCAGCTCACCACTAGCAACGAACACTGAAGCTTTCTTT.

The rearrangement links TRBV2 to TRBJ2-7; 13 nucleotides line up with TRBD2. The V gene's germline CDR1 is SNHLY and CDR2 FYNNEI. This CDR3 spans 16 amino acids. Trimming at V came to 7 bases and at J to 1 base, leaving 7 bases not matched to a gene. CDR3 region: CASKGTSGRGSYEQYF. The CDR3 DNA sequence: TGTGCCAGCAAAGGTACTAGCGGGAGGGGATCCTACGAGCAGTACTTC.

The chain has TRBV6-4 and TRBJ1-2, with D tentatively TRBD1 (5 bases). CDR3 length equals 17 residues. The ends were cut back, 4 bases at V and 2 bases at J, with 20 bases in the middle. Germline V gene lookup returns CDR1 MRHNA and CDR2 SNTAGT. The CDR3 protein is CASSARRRGRINYGYTF. CDR3 nucleotides: TGTGCCAGCAGTGCGAGACGGAGGGGACGGATAAACTATGGCTACACCTTC.

This clone was seen once. The chain combines TRBV2 with TRBJ1-5; D not resolved. Trimming cost V 6 bases and J 0 bases, with 15 bases left between them. This CDR3 has 16 residues. Germline values: CDR1 SNHLY, CDR2 FYNNEI. CDR3 in amino acids: CASSLEDGYSNQPQHF. CDR3 sequence (DNA): TGTGCCAGCAGCCTCGAAGACGGCTATAGCAATCAGCCCCAGCATTTT.

The genes are TRBV7-6 and TRBJ2-3; weak D call: TRBD1 (6 bases). Trimming pared 6 bases from V and 1 base from J, leaving 14 bases between. Germline lookup yields CDR1 SGHVS and CDR2 FNYEAQ. The CDR3 covers 15 residues. The CDR3 region is CASSSTGLGTDTQYF. The CDR3 DNA reads TGTGCCAGCAGTTCCACAGGGCTGGGCACAGATACGCAGTATTTT. Drawing the rest from reference TRBV7-6 and TRBJ2-3, the complete variable domain is GAGVSQSPRYKVTKRGQDVALRCDPISGHVSLYWYRQALGQGPEFLTYFNYEAQQDKSGLPNDRFSAERPEGSISTLTIQRTEQRDSAMYRCASSSTGLGTDTQYFGPGTRLTVL.

The chain is built from TRBV6-5 and TRBJ2-1; D remains unclear. In germline, CDR1 is MNHEY, CDR2 SVGAGI. This CDR3 contains 12 residues. Trimming removed 6 bases from V and 9 bases from J, with 12 bases in between. CDR3 nucleotides: TGTGCCAGCAGAAACCGATATGGTGAGCAGTTCTTC. Its translation: CASRNRYGEQFF.

This sequence joins TRBV27 and TRBJ2-1; no clear D gene. Germline V lookup: CDR1 MNHEY, CDR2 SMNVEV (reference sequence). V was clipped by 7 bases and J by 6 bases, with 16 bases between them. The CDR3 covers 14 residues. The CDR3 spells CASIVSSSGNEQFF. The DNA for the CDR3 is TGTGCCAGCATTGTCTCCAGTTCTGGCAATGAGCAGTTCTTC.

This sequence joins TRBV27 and TRBJ1-2; D remains ambiguous. The V end lost 3 bases, the J end lost 4 bases, and 9 bases lay between the germline ends. This CDR3 spans 13 amino acids. Germline-derived CDR1 and CDR2 are MNHEY and SMNVEV (reference sequence). Written as DNA, the CDR3 is TGTGCCAGCAGTTTGACACCTACCTATGGCTACACCTTC. It encodes CASSLTPTYGYTF.

The V and J genes are TRBV28 and TRBJ2-3; unclear D gene. Trimming removed 1 base from V and 1 base from J, with 15 bases in between. The V gene's germline CDR1 is MDHEN and CDR2 SYDVKM. CDR3 size: 17 residues. CDR3 coding DNA: TGTGCCAGCAGTTTATTGATTATCCCTAGTGGCACAGATACGCAGTATTTT. This sequence encodes CASSLLIIPSGTDTQYF. Combining the CDR3 with reference TRBV28 and TRBJ2-3 gives the whole variable domain DVKVTQSSRYLVKRTGEKVFLECVQDMDHENMFWYRQDPGLGLRLIYFSYDVKMKEKGDIPEGYSVSREKKERFSLILESASTNQTSMYLCASSLLIIPSGTDTQYFGPGTRLTVL.

In this sample, this clone turned up once. This specimen includes other DNA sequences encoding the same CDR3. This chain's CDR3 is CASSLTGSYEQYF. The CDR3 DNA sequence: TGTGCCAGCAGTTTGACAGGGAGCTACGAGCAGTACTTC. J is TRBJ2-7 and V is TRBV27, with 7 bases fitting TRBD1. CDR3 length equals 13 residues. J lost 3 bases, V lost 3 bases, and 2 bases had no gene match. Germline V gene sequence: CDR1 MNHEY, CDR2 SMNVEV (reference sequence).

This chain connects TRBV29-1 to TRBJ2-7; TRBD1 matches at 7 bases. There are 12 residues in the CDR3. Germline CDR1 SQVTM, CDR2 ANQGSEA. With V trimmed by 4 bases and J by 2 bases, 2 bases remained unmatched. In nucleotides, the CDR3 is TGCAGCGTTGGGGACAGTACCTACGAGCAGTACTTC. Its protein is CSVGDSTYEQYF.

The gene calls are TRBV6-5 and TRBJ2-2; maybe TRBD2 (5 bases). CDR1 MNHEY and CDR2 SVGAGI come from the germline V gene. V was cut by 3 bases and J by 1 base, with 12 bases left in between. This CDR3 comprises 16 residues. This chain's CDR3 is CASSYRTGRNTGELFF. The CDR3 region has the DNA TGTGCCAGCAGTTATCGGACGGGGAGGAACACCGGGGAGCTGTTTTTT.

The rearrangement joins TRBV6-5 to TRBJ1-1; D is uncertain. This CDR3 is 14 amino acids long. V gave up 9 bases and J gave up 0 bases, with 14 bases separating them. CDR1 and CDR2 from the germline V gene are MNHEY and SVGAGI. CDR3 DNA sequence: TGTGCCAGTTTACGTCAGTCGCTGAACACTGAAGCTTTCTTT. Translation: CASLRQSLNTEAFF.

The chain links TRBV27 to TRBJ2-3; a weak D match, TRBD2 (5 bases). The V gene lost 0 bases and the J gene lost 2 bases, with 9 bases spanning the gap. The germline V gene encodes CDR1 MNHEY and CDR2 SMNVEV (reference sequence). The CDR3 runs 15 residues. CDR3 residues: CASSLSRADTDTQYF. DNA of the CDR3: TGTGCCAGCAGTTTATCGAGGGCGGACACAGATACGCAGTATTTT.

The chain has TRBV6-5 and TRBJ2-1; possible D gene TRBD2, 5 bases. Germline V CDR1 and CDR2: MNHEY, SVGAGI. V lost 7 bases and J 5 bases, leaving 21 bases between the germline ends. This CDR3 contains 16 residues. CDR3 sequence: CASTYSTWGAHNEQFF. The CDR3 region has the DNA TGTGCCAGCACCTACTCTACGTGGGGAGCCCACAATGAGCAGTTCTTC.

The DNA for the CDR3 is TGTGCCAGCAGCATGACAGGGGGGCAATCTAATTCACCCCTCCACTTT. As protein: CASSMTGGQSNSPLHF. The chain carries TRBV2 and TRBJ1-6; 9 positions agree with TRBD1. Germline trimming cut 6 bases from V and 6 bases from J; bases unmatched to any gene: 9. The CDR3 has 16 amino acids. Germline V gene data show CDR1 as SNHLY and CDR2 as FYNNEI.

The rearrangement links TRBV4-1 to TRBJ2-5, with 12 bases aligning to TRBD2. The CDR3 covers 15 residues. J gave up 4 bases and V 3 bases, and 3 bases lay outside the gene matches. CDR1 and CDR2 (germline): MGHRA, YSYEKL. The CDR3 loop reads CASSHLGLAGETQYF. CDR3 DNA sequence: TGCGCCAGCAGCCATTTGGGACTAGCGGGAGAGACCCAGTACTTC.

The rearrangement links TRBV19 to TRBJ2-7; D is undetermined. Trimming pared 4 bases from V and 1 base from J, leaving 14 bases between. The germline CDR1 and CDR2 sequences are LNHDA and SQIVND (reference sequence). The CDR3 loop spans 15 amino acids. CDR3 protein: CASSSSPRISYEQYF. CDR3 sequence (DNA): TGTGCCAGTAGTAGTTCCCCGAGGATTTCCTACGAGCAGTACTTC.

This rearrangement joins TRBV5-5 to TRBJ2-7, with 16 bases lining up with TRBD2. The CDR3 has 17 amino acids. Germline V gene data show CDR1 as SGHKS and CDR2 as YYEKEE (reference sequence). V trimming: 2 bases; J trimming: 7 bases; junction bases outside the gene matches: 9. The CDR3 DNA follows: TGTGCCAGCAGCTTAACGGGGACTAGCGGGAGGGCAGGAGAGCAGTACTTC. This codes for CASSLTGTSGRAGEQYF.

V is TRBV6-1 and J is TRBJ2-7; no definite D call. The CDR3 sequence is 13 residues long. The germline V gene encodes CDR1 MNHNS and CDR2 SASEGT. Trimming removed 1 base from V and 5 bases from J, with 9 bases in between. The CDR3 region has the DNA TGTGCCAGCAGTGAAGGAAGCTGGAACGAGCAGTACTTC. It codes for CASSEGSWNEQYF.

The chain couples TRBV6-5 to TRBJ1-2; no firm D call. The CDR3 spans 15 residues. Germline-derived CDR1 and CDR2 are MNHEY and SVGAGI. V was shortened by 0 bases and J by 2 bases, with 10 bases between the two germline ends. The CDR3 DNA follows: TGTGCCAGCAGTTACTCGAGTCGTCAGAACTATGGCTACACCTTC. As protein: CASSYSSRQNYGYTF.